The entry below describes one T cell receptor beta chain. V shed 3 bases, J shed 2 bases, and the junction held 7 bases outside the gene matches. From germline, CDR1 is SGDLS and CDR2 YYNGEE. The CDR3 is 15 residues long. The authors' processing: Reference gene primer amplification yielded estimated nucleated cell counts. The repertoire was sequenced with immunoSEQ multiplex PCR; TCRdb's copy has only in-frame clones and lacks some. That table is the source of V, J and clone size, and D and trimming were worked out from the DNA. The sample has approximately 400,000 clones; approximately 87% are singletons. The sample originates from a study of blood T cell repertoires in COVID-19.

Sequencing input: PBMCs or T cells enriched from blood (not recorded which). The chain couples TRBV9 to TRBJ1-2, with 7 bases aligning to TRBD1. The source is a man aged 25-45 years who had recovered from COVID-19. DNA for the CDR3: TGTGCCAGCAGCGCAACGTGGGGACAGAACTATGGCTACACCTTC. This translates into CASSATWGQNYGYTF. Full variable domain (outside the CDR3, taken from reference TRBV9 and TRBJ1-2): DSGVTQTPKHLITATGQRVTLRCSPRSGDLSVYWYQQSLDQGLQFLIQYYNGEERAKGNILERFSAQQFPDLHSELNLSSLELGDSALYFCASSATWGQNYGYTFGSGTRLTVV.